The 27 T cell receptor beta chains presented below share a single source sample, sequenced in a study of cytomegalovirus exposure and HLA in healthy donors. PCR used 60 Vbeta primers and 13 Jbeta primers. The table came from immunoSEQ multiplex PCR; TCRdb's copy has only in-frame clones and leaves some out. This sample carries approximately 58,000 clones, around 83% of them seen once, and the ten largest clones take roughly 4.5%. Sequencing used PBMCs. The receptors here all came from a man aged 25-45 years in good health and CMV-seronegative.

The chain is built from TRBV19 and TRBJ1-4; weak D call: TRBD1 (5 bases). Per germline, CDR1 LNHDA and CDR2 SQIVND (reference sequence). CDR3 length: 14 residues. V lost 5 bases and J 7 bases, leaving 14 bases between the germline ends. The CDR3: CASSPGGVSEKLFF. The CDR3, as DNA: TGTGCCAGTAGTCCCGGGGGGGTCTCTGAAAAACTGTTTTTT.

V usage is TRBV13 and J usage is TRBJ1-2; TRBD1 matches 8 bases. Germline values: CDR1 PRHDT, CDR2 FYEKMQ (reference sequence). This CDR3 is 14 amino acids long. With V trimmed by 5 bases and J by 2 bases, 4 bases remained unmatched. The CDR3, as DNA: TGTGCCAGCAGCGTCGGACAGGGAAACTATGGCTACACCTTC. Its translation is CASSVGQGNYGYTF.

The chain employs TRBV4-3 and TRBJ1-2; D remains unclear. This CDR3 is 15 amino acids long. Germline assignment: CDR1 LGHNA and CDR2 YSLEER. The ends were cut back, 1 base at V and 4 bases at J, with 13 bases in the middle. CDR3 nucleotides: TGCGCCAGCAGCCAAGTTCCGGGGTTAGTCTATGGCTACACCTTC. Its protein is CASSQVPGLVYGYTF.

The CDR3 sequence: CASLSTGQMGGQYF. CDR3 in DNA: TGTGCCAGCCTATCCACGGGACAAATGGGCGGGCAGTACTTC. J is TRBJ2-5 and V is TRBV6-6, with D possibly being TRBD1 (6 bases). Germline V gene sequence: CDR1 MNHNY, CDR2 SVGAGI (reference sequence). The CDR3 runs to 14 residues. The V end was cut by 8 bases, the J end by 11 bases, with 24 bases between.

DNA of the CDR3: TGTGCCAGCAGTTCCGCAGGGAAACGAACCGGGGAGCTGTTTTTT. Its protein product is CASSSAGKRTGELFF. The chain uses TRBV6-5 and TRBJ2-2; weak D call: TRBD1 (5 bases). V shed 4 bases and J shed 5 bases, with 14 bases lying between them. The CDR3 covers 15 residues. Germline V gives CDR1 MNHEY, CDR2 SVGAGI.

This chain connects TRBV4-1 to TRBJ2-6; TRBD1 aligns across 9 bases. Germline V gives CDR1 MGHRA, CDR2 YSYEKL. The CDR3 runs to 17 residues. The ends lost 3 bases at V and 1 base at J; junction bases unmatched: 4. CDR3 amino acids: CASSHGQGISGANVLTF. In DNA form, the CDR3 reads TGCGCCAGCAGCCACGGACAGGGGATATCTGGGGCCAACGTCCTGACTTTC.

The chain combines TRBV6-1 with TRBJ1-6; 8 bases line up with TRBD1. The CDR3 is 15 residues long. In germline, CDR1 is MNHNS, CDR2 SASEGT. Unmatched junction bases numbered 4, after V lost 3 bases and J lost 6 bases. Here the CDR3 DNA reads TGTGCCAGCAGTGACCCTGGACAGGGTAATTCACCCCTCCACTTT. It specifies CASSDPGQGNSPLHF.

The V and J genes are TRBV29-1 and TRBJ2-7, with D tentatively TRBD2 (5 bases). CDR1 SQVTM and CDR2 ANQGSEA come from the germline V gene. Trimming pared 6 bases from V and 2 bases from J, leaving 14 bases between. The CDR3 loop spans 13 amino acids. Here the CDR3 reads CSVPGFGTYEQYF. In DNA, the CDR3 is TGCAGCGTCCCAGGATTCGGGACCTACGAGCAGTACTTC.

The chain employs TRBV5-5 and TRBJ1-1, with 9 bases that match TRBD1. V dropped 4 bases and J dropped 0; count of bases not matched to a gene: 4. The CDR3 runs 15 residues. Germline loops: CDR1 SGHKS, CDR2 YYEKEE (reference sequence). The CDR3 reads CASSPWDRVNTEAFF. The CDR3 region has the DNA TGTGCCAGCAGCCCGTGGGACAGGGTGAACACTGAAGCTTTCTTT.

The DNA for the CDR3 is TGTGCCAGCAGCTCAAACGCTTGGGGCGGAGCGAACACCGGGGAGCTGTTTTTT. This codes for CASSSNAWGGANTGELFF. The V and J genes are TRBV11-3 and TRBJ2-2; D perhaps matches TRBD1 (5 bases). Germline CDR1 SGHNT, CDR2 YENEEA. V lost 4 bases, J lost 0 bases, and 18 bases lay in between. This CDR3 region has 18 residues.

J is TRBJ2-1 and V is TRBV11-3; TRBD1 matches at 9 bases. V gave up 5 bases and J gave up 3 bases; unmatched junction bases: 11. Germline V CDR1 and CDR2: SGHNT, YENEEA. This CDR3 is built from 17 residues. The CDR3 DNA sequence: TGTGCCAGCAGCCAAGGCCGGGACAGGGTTAGCTACAATGAGCAGTTCTTC. It is translated as CASSQGRDRVSYNEQFF. Combining the CDR3 with reference TRBV11-3 and TRBJ2-1 gives the whole variable domain EAGVVQSPRYKIIEKKQPVAFWCNPISGHNTLYWYLQNLGQGPELLIRYENEEAVDDSQLPKDRFSAERLKGVDSTLKIQPAELGDSAVYLCASSQGRDRVSYNEQFFGPGTRLTVL.

This chain connects TRBV14 to TRBJ1-1; the D is unclear. The germline V gene has CDR1 SGHDN and CDR2 FVKESK. This CDR3 contains 13 residues. Trimming pared 1 base from V and 3 bases from J, leaving 6 bases between. The CDR3 DNA sequence: TGTGCCAGCAGCCAAGGTTTATACACTGAAGCTTTCTTT. It is translated as CASSQGLYTEAFF.

The V call is TRBV19, the J call TRBJ2-7; 10 nucleotides agree with TRBD1. CDR1 LNHDA and CDR2 SQIVND come from the germline V gene (reference sequence). V was pared by 6 bases and J by 3 bases, with 2 bases of the junction left unmatched. This CDR3 contains 13 residues. In DNA, the CDR3 is TGTGCCAGTAGCAGGGACAGGGGCTACGAGCAGTACTTC. Translation: CASSRDRGYEQYF.

The chain has TRBV28 and TRBJ2-7; TRBD1 might be the D (5 bases). Per the germline V gene, CDR1 is MDHEN and CDR2 is SYDVKM. V was clipped by 3 bases and J by 6 bases, with 9 bases between them. CDR3 size: 12 residues. The DNA of the CDR3 is TGTGCCAGCAGTTTGTTGGGGCGCGAGCAGTACTTC. Translated: CASSLLGREQYF.

The rearrangement links TRBV5-4 to TRBJ1-2; D not certain. The CDR3 spans 13 residues. Trimming took 0 bases from V and 8 from J, leaving 11 bases between them. Germline V CDR1 and CDR2: SGHNT, YYREEE (reference sequence). The CDR3 loop is CASSLDSPRGYTF. In DNA form, the CDR3 reads TGTGCCAGCAGCTTGGACAGTCCCCGGGGCTACACCTTC.

The chain employs TRBV27 and TRBJ1-5; 12 bases map to TRBD1. V shed 4 bases, J shed 4 bases, and the junction held 5 bases outside the gene matches. The CDR3 consists of 16 residues. Germline V CDR1 and CDR2: MNHEY, SMNVEV (reference sequence). CDR3 residues: CASSSGTGGRNQPQHF. CDR3 nucleotides: TGTGCCAGCAGTTCCGGGACAGGGGGCCGGAATCAGCCCCAGCATTTT.

This chain uses TRBV18 with TRBJ1-1, with D maybe TRBD1 (6 bases). This CDR3 has 15 amino acids. Germline loops: CDR1 KGHSH, CDR2 LQKENI. V dropped 3 bases and J dropped 1 base, with 12 bases sitting between them. CDR3 bases: TGTGCCAGCTCACCCTTAACAGGGCCGAACACTGAAGCTTTCTTT. This gives the protein CASSPLTGPNTEAFF.

This chain joins TRBV27 and TRBJ2-2; TRBD2 matches 7 bases. CDR1 is MNHEY and CDR2 is SMNVEV in the germline V gene (reference sequence). V gave up 7 bases and J gave up 2 bases; unmatched junction bases: 7. The CDR3 is 15 amino acids. CDR3 in DNA: TGTGCCAGCACCTGGGGGGGACCAAACACCGGGGAGCTGTTTTTT. Protein product: CASTWGGPNTGELFF.

This chain uses TRBV2 with TRBJ1-2, with a possible D match to TRBD1 (5 bases). Germline V CDR1 and CDR2: SNHLY, FYNNEI. The CDR3 has 14 residues. V lost 3 bases to trimming and J lost 4 bases, with 12 bases between them. DNA for the CDR3: TGTGCCAGCAGTGAGTGGAGGGGCAGCTATGGCTACACCTTC. Amino acid sequence: CASSEWRGSYGYTF. The whole variable domain, filled in from reference TRBV2 and TRBJ1-2, reads EPEVTQTPSHQVTQMGQEVILRCVPISNHLYFYWYRQILGQKVEFLVSFYNNEISEKSEIFDDQFSVERPDGSNFTLKIRSTKLEDSAMYFCASSEWRGSYGYTFGSGTRLTVV.

A few counts support this clone. Distinct nucleotide sequences in the sample also encode this CDR3. This chain uses TRBV6-6 with TRBJ1-1, with D maybe TRBD1 (5 bases). V lost 0 bases and J lost 5, with 10 bases in between. The germline CDR1 and CDR2 sequences are MNHNY and SVGAGI (reference sequence). The CDR3 totals 14 residues. The CDR3 DNA reads as TGTGCCAGCAGTTACTCCGACAGATTTACTGAAGCTTTCTTT. Amino acid sequence: CASSYSDRFTEAFF.

The chain employs TRBV30 and TRBJ2-2; 7 bases map to TRBD2. The J segment lost 4 bases and the V segment lost 0 bases, leaving 2 bases of the junction unmatched. The CDR3 is made up of 14 amino acids. From germline, CDR1 is GTSNPN and CDR2 SVGIG (reference sequence). CDR3: CAWSVLARTGELFF. Here the CDR3 DNA reads TGTGCCTGGAGTGTACTAGCGCGCACCGGGGAGCTGTTTTTT.

The J gene is TRBJ2-5, the V gene TRBV4-3; weak D call: TRBD2 (5 bases). Trimming took off 0 bases at V and 4 bases at J, with 18 bases between the two ends. Germline loops: CDR1 LGHNA, CDR2 YSLEER. The CDR3 is 17 residues long. CDR3 coding DNA: TGCGCCAGCAGCCAAGATCCTTCCTTAGGTGAGGGAGAGACCCAGTACTTC. This codes for CASSQDPSLGEGETQYF.

About this clone: At one of its ends the junction is not consistent with the germline gene, which may arise from a read error. V usage is TRBV7-9 and J usage is TRBJ2-1, with D maybe TRBD1 (5 bases). The germline CDR1 and CDR2 sequences are SEHNR and FQNEAQ (reference sequence). The CDR3 has 16 residues. CDR3 sequence (DNA): TGTTCCAGCAGCCCAGCGACAGAACTTATCTACAATGAGCAGTTCTTC. Amino acids: CSSSPATELIYNEQFF.

The V and J genes are TRBV18 and TRBJ2-5; 10 bases align to TRBD2. Germline V gene lookup returns CDR1 KGHSH and CDR2 LQKENI. The CDR3 sequence is 23 residues long. V shed 3 bases, J shed 1 base, and the junction held 26 bases outside the gene matches. CDR3 sequence: CASSPKWRIDDPELAGTQETQYF. CDR3 DNA: TGTGCCAGCTCACCGAAGTGGCGGATCGATGACCCGGAACTAGCGGGGACCCAAGAGACCCAGTACTTC.

The chain recombines TRBV12-5 with TRBJ1-3, with D perhaps matching TRBD1 (6 bases). This CDR3 has 17 amino acids. V lost 1 base and J 0 bases, leaving 13 bases between the germline ends. The germline CDR1 and CDR2 sequences are LGHNT and FRNRAP. The CDR3 coding sequence is TGTGCTAGTGGTTTGGCAGCAGGGGACCCCTCTGGAAACACCATATATTTT. Protein sequence: CASGLAAGDPSGNTIYF. Based on the CDR3 plus reference TRBV12-5 and TRBJ1-3, the full variable domain is DARVTQTPRHKVTEMGQEVTMRCQPILGHNTVFWYRQTMMQGLELLAYFRNRAPLDDSGMPKDRFSAEMPDATLATLKIQPSEPRDSAVYFCASGLAAGDPSGNTIYFGEGSWLTVV.

The chain is built from TRBV5-1 and TRBJ1-1; tentatively, D is TRBD1 (6 bases). This CDR3 region has 14 residues. From germline, CDR1 is SGHRS and CDR2 YFSETQ. V gave up 4 bases and J gave up 3 bases, with 13 bases separating them. The CDR3 DNA follows: TGCGCCAGCAGCCCAACAGGGTTATACACTGAAGCTTTCTTT. Encoded protein: CASSPTGLYTEAFF.

CDR3 bases: TGTGCCAGCAGTTCGACTGGTGGCTACACCTTC. Protein product: CASSSTGGYTF. The genes are TRBV6-5 and TRBJ1-2; D is unclear. This CDR3 region has 11 residues. CDR1 is MNHEY, CDR2 SVGAGI, per germline. The ends were cut back, 4 bases at V and 7 bases at J, with 7 bases in the middle.